This entry lists 31 T cell receptor beta chains sequenced from one sample in a study of PD-1 blockade in classical Hodgkin lymphoma. TCRdb's copy holds only in-frame clones and misses some; the assay was immunoSEQ multiplex PCR. The sample holds tens of thousands of clones, 72% seen once. Time point: cycle 4 day 1 (C4D1), after more than five weeks of nivolumab. Following autologous stem cell transplantation, relapse occurred in every patient, and exposure to brentuximab vedotin varied. The material was peripheral blood mononuclear cells (PBMCs), obtained before the fourth cycle of nivolumab. These receptors were obtained from a human donor with classical Hodgkin lymphoma.

The V and J genes are TRBV28 and TRBJ1-5; D is ambiguous. CDR1 and CDR2 (germline): MDHEN, SYDVKM. The CDR3 consists of 11 residues. The V and J ends lost 6 bases and 3 bases respectively, with 3 bases between them. CDR3 protein: CASSTNQPQHF. CDR3 in DNA: TGTGCCAGCAGCACCAATCAGCCCCAGCATTTT.

CDR3 amino acids: CASSPSARATNEKLFF. CDR3 DNA: TGTGCCAGCAGCCCATCGGCCAGAGCAACTAATGAAAAACTGTTTTTT. The chain recombines TRBV7-8 with TRBJ1-4; D is unclear. Germline loops: CDR1 SGHVS, CDR2 FQNEAQ. The CDR3 consists of 16 residues. V was pared by 5 bases and J by 0 bases, with 13 bases between.

This chain joins TRBV7-8 and TRBJ2-7, with 9 positions matching TRBD1. After removal of 5 bases from V and 0 bases from J, the junction contained 5 bases not matched to a gene. CDR1 and CDR2 (germline): SGHVS, FQNEAQ. The CDR3 sequence is 15 residues long. CDR3 DNA sequence: TGTGCCAGCAGCGCCGGGACAGGGCTCTCCTACGAGCAGTACTTC. Translation gives CASSAGTGLSYEQYF.

This rearrangement joins TRBV7-9 to TRBJ1-2, with 7 bases matching TRBD1. Germline V CDR1 and CDR2: SEHNR, FQNEAQ (reference sequence). This CDR3 is 13 amino acids long. V lost 4 bases and J lost 7; bases outside the gene matches: 6. The CDR3 loop is CASSSTGFGGYTF. The CDR3 nucleotides read TGTGCCAGCAGCTCGACAGGGTTCGGTGGCTACACCTTC. The full variable domain, completed using reference TRBV7-9 and TRBJ1-2, is DTGVSQNPRHKITKRGQNVTFRCDPISEHNRLYWYRQTLGQGPEFLTYFQNEAQLEKSRLLSDRFSAERPKGSFSTLEIQRTEQGDSAMYLCASSSTGFGGYTFGSGTRLTVV.

V is TRBV28 and J is TRBJ2-7, with no clear D. The CDR3 contains 15 residues. The germline CDR1 and CDR2 sequences are MDHEN and SYDVKM. Trimming removed 6 bases from V and 3 bases from J, with 18 bases in between. This CDR3 reads CASRTYSRPDYEQYF. The CDR3 bases are TGTGCCAGCAGAACCTACAGCCGTCCTGACTACGAGCAGTACTTC.

The chain couples TRBV4-2 to TRBJ2-4; tentative D call: TRBD1 (5 bases). CDR1 is LGHNA, CDR2 YNFKEQ, per germline. The V end lost 5 bases, the J end lost 8 bases, and 13 bases lay between the germline ends. CDR3 length: 13 residues. The CDR3 here is CASSLWLGDIQYF. Written as DNA, the CDR3 is TGTGCCAGCAGCTTATGGTTAGGGGACATTCAGTACTTC.

There are a few counts of this clone. This chain links TRBV27 with TRBJ1-1, with D perhaps matching TRBD1 (5 bases). CDR1 is MNHEY, CDR2 SMNVEV, per germline (reference sequence). Trimming shortened V by 5 bases and J by 1 base, and 11 bases separated the two germline ends. The CDR3 spans 14 residues. The CDR3 sequence is CASSTYDRNTEAFF. CDR3 sequence (DNA): TGTGCCAGCAGTACCTACGACAGGAACACTGAAGCTTTCTTT.

The V call is TRBV10-2, the J call TRBJ1-1; 8 bases align to TRBD1. Losses at the gene ends were 4 bases for V and 5 bases for J; bases not matched to a gene: 6. The length of the CDR3 is 14 residues. Germline loops: CDR1 WSHSY, CDR2 SAAADI. The DNA of the CDR3 is TGCGCCAGCAGTGTGACAGGGGTAGGGACTGAAGCTTTCTTT. It yields the protein CASSVTGVGTEAFF.

V and J are TRBV5-1 and TRBJ1-1; tentatively, D is TRBD1 (5 bases). Trimming stripped 1 base from V and 1 base from J, with 14 bases between. The germline gives CDR1 SGHRS, CDR2 YFSETQ. The CDR3 totals 16 residues. The chain's CDR3 is CASSLRQLHPNTEAFF. The CDR3 nucleotides read TGCGCCAGCAGCTTGCGACAGCTTCACCCGAACACTGAAGCTTTCTTT.

The J gene is TRBJ2-1, the V gene TRBV11-3; D is unresolved. The germline V and J ends were trimmed by 2 bases and 5 bases, with 10 bases remaining between them. Germline V gene sequence: CDR1 SGHNT, CDR2 YENEEA. The CDR3 covers 14 residues. CDR3 protein: CASSLRSGNNEQFF. For the CDR3, the DNA is TGTGCCAGCAGCTTACGGTCTGGTAACAATGAGCAGTTCTTC.

The chain joins TRBV6-5 to TRBJ1-1; D remains ambiguous. This CDR3 region has 13 residues. The germline CDR1 and CDR2 sequences are MNHEY and SVGAGI. V was trimmed by 3 bases and J by 4 bases, leaving 9 bases between them. This chain's CDR3 is CASSYSGSTEAFF. As DNA, the CDR3 is TGTGCCAGCAGTTATTCGGGGTCCACTGAAGCTTTCTTT.

This chain connects TRBV4-3 to TRBJ2-7; 8 bases are shared with TRBD2. CDR3 length: 16 residues. The J segment lost 0 bases and the V segment lost 0 bases, leaving 4 bases of the junction unmatched. Looked up from germline, CDR1 is LGHNA and CDR2 is YSLEER. The CDR3 protein is CASSQDLGRASYEQYF. The DNA of the CDR3 is TGCGCCAGCAGCCAAGATCTCGGGAGGGCCTCCTACGAGCAGTACTTC.

The J gene is TRBJ2-1, the V gene TRBV5-6, with 9 bases lining up with TRBD1. V shed 5 bases, J shed 9 bases, and the junction held 9 bases outside the gene matches. The CDR3 contains 14 residues. In germline, CDR1 is SGHDT, CDR2 YYEEEE. The CDR3 bases are TGTGCCAGCAGATGGACAGGGGATGATGGTGAGCAGTTCTTC. Protein: CASRWTGDDGEQFF.

This chain uses TRBV19 with TRBJ2-3; 10 nucleotides align to TRBD2. The ends lost 3 bases at V and 2 bases at J; junction bases unmatched: 2. Germline loops: CDR1 LNHDA, CDR2 SQIVND (reference sequence). The CDR3 covers 15 residues. CDR3 DNA: TGTGCCAGTAGTATTACTAGCGGGACCACAGATACGCAGTATTTT. As protein: CASSITSGTTDTQYF.

The chain couples TRBV6-6 to TRBJ1-3; D perhaps matches TRBD1 (6 bases). The CDR3 has 13 residues. V lost 6 bases to trimming and J lost 4 bases, with 10 bases between them. The V gene's germline CDR1 is MNHNY and CDR2 SVGAGI (reference sequence). The CDR3 sequence: CASSGTSGNTIYF. The CDR3 region has the DNA TGTGCCAGCAGCGGGACAAGCGGAAACACCATATATTTT.

This clone was counted a single time. J is TRBJ1-3 and V is TRBV7-3, with D possibly matching TRBD1 (6 bases). V was shortened by 5 bases and J by 0 bases, with 8 bases between the two germline ends. The germline V gene encodes CDR1 SGHTA and CDR2 FQGTGA. CDR3 size: 14 residues. CDR3 sequence: CASSIQGSGNTIYF. The CDR3 bases are TGTGCCAGCAGCATACAGGGCTCTGGAAACACCATATATTTT.

The rearrangement uses TRBV4-1 and TRBJ2-1; TRBD2 matches at 8 bases. Germline CDR1 and CDR2: MGHRA and YSYEKL. CDR3 length: 15 residues. Trimming at V came to 6 bases and at J to 10 bases, leaving 14 bases not matched to a gene. CDR3: CASSLSGSPVGEQFF. DNA of the CDR3: TGCGCCAGCAGTCTGAGCGGGAGTCCGGTCGGCGAGCAGTTCTTC.

This chain uses TRBV6-5 with TRBJ2-7; no firm D call. This CDR3 contains 12 residues. Deletions cut 7 bases from V and 1 base from J, with 8 bases between. Germline V gives CDR1 MNHEY, CDR2 SVGAGI. The CDR3 is CASTAGSYEQYF. CDR3 nucleotides: TGTGCCAGCACAGCCGGGTCCTACGAGCAGTACTTC.

A few counts support this clone. J is TRBJ1-2 and V is TRBV7-3; D perhaps matches TRBD1 (5 bases). Deletions cut 5 bases from V and 0 bases from J, with 13 bases between. This CDR3 comprises 15 residues. Germline CDR1 SGHTA, CDR2 FQGTGA. In nucleotides, the CDR3 is TGTGCCAGCAGCCGTAGTGCAGGGTCTAACTATGGCTACACCTTC. Translated, it gives CASSRSAGSNYGYTF.

The genes are TRBV5-6 and TRBJ1-4; no clear D gene. The CDR3 is made up of 16 amino acids. Trimming removed 5 bases at V and 2 bases at J, with 16 bases between. Germline CDR1 reads SGHDT; CDR2 reads YYEEEE. CDR3 residues: CASSVVRRRTNEKLFF. CDR3 DNA: TGTGCCAGCAGTGTTGTCAGGAGGAGGACTAATGAAAAACTGTTTTTT.

The chain carries TRBV6-5 and TRBJ2-3; D ambiguous. This CDR3 region has 13 residues. In germline, CDR1 is MNHEY, CDR2 SVGAGI. V lost 0 bases to trimming and J lost 7 bases, with 8 bases between them. The CDR3 sequence is CASSYSAENTQYF. CDR3 coding DNA: TGTGCCAGCAGTTACTCGGCCGAAAATACGCAGTATTTT.

This clone has a single count. The rearrangement joins TRBV11-1 to TRBJ2-5, with 9 bases aligning to TRBD1. The CDR3 extends over 17 amino acids. V shed 5 bases, J shed 1 base, and the junction held 11 bases outside the gene matches. Germline CDR1 is SGHAT and CDR2 is FQDESV (reference sequence). The CDR3 loop reads CASSPPRDRVPQETQYF. The CDR3 DNA is TGTGCCAGCAGCCCCCCCCGGGACAGGGTTCCCCAAGAGACCCAGTACTTC. Supplemented by reference TRBV11-1 and TRBJ2-5, the full variable domain reads EAEVAQSPRYKITEKSQAVAFWCDPISGHATLYWYRQILGQGPELLVQFQDESVVDDSQLPKDRFSAERLKGVDSTLKIQPAELGDSAMYLCASSPPRDRVPQETQYFGPGTRLLVL.

V gene TRBV7-3 combines with J gene TRBJ2-1; 13 bases fit TRBD2. Per the germline V gene, CDR1 is SGHTA and CDR2 is FQGTGA. The CDR3 runs 15 residues. Trimming at V came to 5 bases and at J to 10 bases, leaving 8 bases not matched to a gene. The CDR3 reads CASSPGTSGIMEQFF. CDR3 coding DNA: TGTGCCAGCAGCCCCGGGACTAGCGGGATAATGGAGCAGTTCTTC.

The rearrangement links TRBV27 to TRBJ2-1; the match to TRBD2 covers 8 bases. The junction had 5 bases not matched to a gene; V was cut back by 0 bases and J by 4 bases. CDR1 and CDR2 (germline): MNHEY, SMNVEV (reference sequence). The CDR3 has 16 residues. CDR3 in amino acids: CASSLSSSGRYNEQFF. The CDR3, as DNA: TGTGCCAGCAGTTTATCGAGCAGCGGGAGATACAATGAGCAGTTCTTC.

The chain recombines TRBV4-3 with TRBJ1-2; D remains unclear. Germline values: CDR1 LGHNA, CDR2 YSLEER. This CDR3 has 14 residues. V dropped 1 base and J dropped 8 bases, with 14 bases sitting between them. DNA for the CDR3: TGCGCCAGCAGCCAAGGTACCCGGGTAGAAGGCTACACCTTC. Its protein product is CASSQGTRVEGYTF.

The J gene is TRBJ2-1, the V gene TRBV27; 7 bases agree with TRBD2. This CDR3 contains 13 residues. V trimming: 6 bases; J trimming: 6 bases; junction bases outside the gene matches: 5. Per germline, CDR1 MNHEY and CDR2 SMNVEV (reference sequence). This CDR3 reads CASSDLAANEQFF. For the CDR3, the DNA is TGTGCCAGCAGCGACCTAGCGGCCAATGAGCAGTTCTTC.

This rearrangement joins TRBV19 to TRBJ2-3, with D possibly being TRBD2 (6 bases). CDR1 is LNHDA, CDR2 SQIVND, per germline (reference sequence). The CDR3 is 16 amino acids. V was cut by 3 bases and J by 1 base, with 14 bases left in between. CDR3 sequence reads: CASSIGGATGTDTQYF. Here the CDR3 DNA reads TGTGCCAGTAGTATTGGAGGGGCTACGGGCACAGATACGCAGTATTTT. Supplemented by reference TRBV19 and TRBJ2-3, the full variable domain reads DGGITQSPKYLFRKEGQNVTLSCEQNLNHDAMYWYRQDPGQGLRLIYYSQIVNDFQKGDIAEGYSVSREKKESFPLTVTSAQKNPTAFYLCASSIGGATGTDTQYFGPGTRLTVL.

The V gene is TRBV5-4, the J gene TRBJ1-5; D is unclear. Germline CDR1 and CDR2: SGHNT and YYREEE (reference sequence). Trimming took off 5 bases at V and 3 bases at J, with 15 bases between the two ends. CDR3 length equals 15 residues. The CDR3 loop reads CASRSVAQFNQPQHF. The CDR3 nucleotides are TGTGCCAGCAGGTCGGTAGCACAGTTCAATCAGCCCCAGCATTTT. Combining the CDR3 with reference TRBV5-4 and TRBJ1-5 gives the whole variable domain ETGVTQSPTHLIKTRGQQVTLRCSSQSGHNTVSWYQQALGQGPQFIFQYYREEENGRGNFPPRFSGLQFPNYSSELNVNALELDDSALYLCASRSVAQFNQPQHFGDGTRLSIL.

This clone was picked up one time. The chain recombines TRBV6-6 with TRBJ2-1, with TRBD2 matching 9 bases. V gave up 7 bases and J gave up 7 bases; unmatched junction bases: 11. Germline CDR1 and CDR2: MNHNY and SVGAGI (reference sequence). The CDR3 is 15 residues long. The CDR3 DNA follows: TGTGCCAGCACTGGAGATAGCGGGAGTAATAATGAGCAGTTCTTC. Protein sequence: CASTGDSGSNNEQFF.

This clone was counted a few times. The chain employs TRBV11-2 and TRBJ2-1; D gene ambiguous. This CDR3 is built from 14 residues. Trimming removed 2 bases at V and 9 bases at J, with 14 bases between. In germline, CDR1 is SGHAT, CDR2 FQNNGV. CDR3 protein: CASSLRVDHGEQFF. CDR3 in DNA: TGTGCCAGCAGCTTACGGGTCGATCATGGTGAGCAGTTCTTC.

The CDR3 sequence is CASSTVAGFGETDTQYF. The CDR3 DNA reads TGTGCCAGCTCAACGGTAGCGGGATTCGGTGAGACAGATACGCAGTATTTT. The chain recombines TRBV18 with TRBJ2-3, with 8 bases lining up with TRBD2. Germline loops: CDR1 KGHSH, CDR2 LQKENI. The CDR3 is made up of 17 amino acids. With V trimmed by 5 bases and J by 3 bases, 13 bases remained unmatched.